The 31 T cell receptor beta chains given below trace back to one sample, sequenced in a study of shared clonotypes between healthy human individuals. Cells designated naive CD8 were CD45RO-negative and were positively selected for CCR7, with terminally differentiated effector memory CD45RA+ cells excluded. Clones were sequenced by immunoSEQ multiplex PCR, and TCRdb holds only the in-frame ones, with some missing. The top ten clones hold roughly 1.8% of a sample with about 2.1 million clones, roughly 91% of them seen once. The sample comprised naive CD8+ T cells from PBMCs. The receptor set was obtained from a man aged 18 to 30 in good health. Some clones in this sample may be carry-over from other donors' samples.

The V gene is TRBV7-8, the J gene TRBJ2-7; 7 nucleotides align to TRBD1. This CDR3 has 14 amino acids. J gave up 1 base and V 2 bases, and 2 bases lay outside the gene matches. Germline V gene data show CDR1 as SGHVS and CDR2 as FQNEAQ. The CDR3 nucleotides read TGTGCCAGCAGCTTAAACAGGGGTTCCTACGAGCAGTACTTC. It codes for CASSLNRGSYEQYF.

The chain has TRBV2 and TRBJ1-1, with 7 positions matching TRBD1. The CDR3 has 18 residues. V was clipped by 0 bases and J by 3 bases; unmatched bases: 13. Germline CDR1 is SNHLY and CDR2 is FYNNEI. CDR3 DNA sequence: TGTGCCAGCAGTGAAGCGCGTGTGACAGGGTTCTTGGACACTGAAGCTTTCTTT. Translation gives CASSEARVTGFLDTEAFF.

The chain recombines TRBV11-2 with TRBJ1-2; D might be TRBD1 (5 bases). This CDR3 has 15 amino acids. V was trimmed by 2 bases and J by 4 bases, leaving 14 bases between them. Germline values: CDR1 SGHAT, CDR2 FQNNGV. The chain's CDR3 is CASSLWGAEVYGYTF. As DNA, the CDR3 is TGTGCCAGCAGCTTATGGGGCGCGGAAGTCTATGGCTACACCTTC.

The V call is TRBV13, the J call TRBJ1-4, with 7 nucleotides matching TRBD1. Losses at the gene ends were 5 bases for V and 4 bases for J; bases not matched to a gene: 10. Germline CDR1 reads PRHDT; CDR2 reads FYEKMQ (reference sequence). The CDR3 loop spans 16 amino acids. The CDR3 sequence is CASSRLRDRDNEKLFF. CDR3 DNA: TGTGCCAGCAGCCGACTGCGGGACAGAGATAATGAAAAACTGTTTTTT.

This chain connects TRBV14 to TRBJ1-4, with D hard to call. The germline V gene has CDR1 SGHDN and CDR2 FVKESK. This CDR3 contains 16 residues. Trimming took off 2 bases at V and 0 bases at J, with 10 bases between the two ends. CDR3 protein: CASSQIGFATNEKLFF. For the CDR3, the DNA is TGTGCCAGCAGCCAAATCGGATTTGCAACTAATGAAAAACTGTTTTTT.

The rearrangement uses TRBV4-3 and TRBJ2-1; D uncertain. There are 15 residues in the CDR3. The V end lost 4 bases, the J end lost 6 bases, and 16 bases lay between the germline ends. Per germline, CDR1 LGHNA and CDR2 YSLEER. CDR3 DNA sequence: TGCGCCAGCAGCCGAATCAGTGCGGTCCCCAATGAGCAGTTCTTC. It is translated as CASSRISAVPNEQFF.

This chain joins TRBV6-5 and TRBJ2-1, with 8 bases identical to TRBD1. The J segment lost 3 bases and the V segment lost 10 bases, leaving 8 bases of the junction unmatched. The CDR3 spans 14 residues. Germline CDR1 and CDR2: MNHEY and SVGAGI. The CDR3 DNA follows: TGTGCCACCAAGACAGGGGTGAGCTACAATGAGCAGTTCTTC. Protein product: CATKTGVSYNEQFF.

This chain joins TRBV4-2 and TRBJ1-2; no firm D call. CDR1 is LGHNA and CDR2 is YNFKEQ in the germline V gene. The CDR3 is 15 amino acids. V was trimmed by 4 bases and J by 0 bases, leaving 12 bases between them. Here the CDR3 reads CASSPRMTTNYGYTF. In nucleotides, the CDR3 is TGTGCCAGCAGCCCGCGTATGACCACTAACTATGGCTACACCTTC.

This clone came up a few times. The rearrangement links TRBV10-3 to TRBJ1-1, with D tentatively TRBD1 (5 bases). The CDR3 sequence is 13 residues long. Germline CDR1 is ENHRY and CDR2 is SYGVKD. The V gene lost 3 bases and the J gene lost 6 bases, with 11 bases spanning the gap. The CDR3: CAISEGAEAEAFF. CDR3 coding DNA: TGTGCCATCAGTGAAGGGGCCGAGGCTGAAGCTTTCTTT.

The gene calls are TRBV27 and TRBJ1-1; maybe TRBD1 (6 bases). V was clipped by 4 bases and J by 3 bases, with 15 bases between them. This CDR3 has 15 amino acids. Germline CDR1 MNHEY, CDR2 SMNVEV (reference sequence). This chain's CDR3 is CASSSLAGADTEAFF. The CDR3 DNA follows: TGTGCCAGCAGTTCTCTCGCGGGGGCGGACACTGAAGCTTTCTTT.

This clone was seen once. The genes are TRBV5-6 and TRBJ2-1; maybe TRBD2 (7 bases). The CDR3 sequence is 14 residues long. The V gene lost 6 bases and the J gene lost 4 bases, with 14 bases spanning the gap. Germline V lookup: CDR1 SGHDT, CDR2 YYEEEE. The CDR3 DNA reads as TGTGCCAGCATGAAGGGAGGGGGTTACAATGAGCAGTTCTTC. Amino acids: CASMKGGGYNEQFF.

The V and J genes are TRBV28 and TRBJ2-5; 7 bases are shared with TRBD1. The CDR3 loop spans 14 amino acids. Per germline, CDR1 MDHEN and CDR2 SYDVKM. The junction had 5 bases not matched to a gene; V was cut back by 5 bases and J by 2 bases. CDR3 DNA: TGTGCCAGCAGTGCCGCGGACAGGCAAGAGACCCAGTACTTC. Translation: CASSAADRQETQYF.

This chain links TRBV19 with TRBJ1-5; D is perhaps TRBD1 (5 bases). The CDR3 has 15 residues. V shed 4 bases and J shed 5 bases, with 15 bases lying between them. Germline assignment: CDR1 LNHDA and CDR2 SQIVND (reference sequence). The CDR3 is CASSTFRDGDQPQHF. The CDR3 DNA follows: TGTGCCAGTAGTACCTTCCGGGACGGAGATCAGCCCCAGCATTTT. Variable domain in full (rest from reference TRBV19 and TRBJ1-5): DGGITQSPKYLFRKEGQNVTLSCEQNLNHDAMYWYRQDPGQGLRLIYYSQIVNDFQKGDIAEGYSVSREKKESFPLTVTSAQKNPTAFYLCASSTFRDGDQPQHFGDGTRLSIL.

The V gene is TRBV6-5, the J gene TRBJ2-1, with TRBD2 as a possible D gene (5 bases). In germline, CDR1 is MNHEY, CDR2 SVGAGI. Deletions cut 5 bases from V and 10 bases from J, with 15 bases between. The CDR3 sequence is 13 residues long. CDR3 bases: TGTGCCAGCAGTCCCTACGGGAATGTGGAGCAGTTCTTC. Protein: CASSPYGNVEQFF.

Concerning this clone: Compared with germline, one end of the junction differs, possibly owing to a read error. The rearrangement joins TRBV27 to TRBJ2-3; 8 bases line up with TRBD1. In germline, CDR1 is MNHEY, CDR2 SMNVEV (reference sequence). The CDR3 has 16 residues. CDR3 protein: CASSLLRPGGPDTQYF. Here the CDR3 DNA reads TGTGCCAGCAGCTTATTGCGTCCAGGGGGCCCAGATACGCAGTATTTT.

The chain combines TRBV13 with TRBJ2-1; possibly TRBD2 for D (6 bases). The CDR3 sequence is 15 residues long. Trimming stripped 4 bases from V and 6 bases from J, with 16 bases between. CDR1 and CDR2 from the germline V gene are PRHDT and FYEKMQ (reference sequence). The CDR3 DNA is TGTGCCAGCAGCTCGCTGGGCGGGGCTTTCAATGAGCAGTTCTTC. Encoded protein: CASSSLGGAFNEQFF.

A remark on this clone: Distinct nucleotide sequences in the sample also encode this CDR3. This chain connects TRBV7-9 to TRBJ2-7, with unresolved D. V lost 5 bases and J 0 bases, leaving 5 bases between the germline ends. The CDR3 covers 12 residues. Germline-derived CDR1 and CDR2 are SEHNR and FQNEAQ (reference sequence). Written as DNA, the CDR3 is TGTGCCAGCAGCCCTAGCTCCTACGAGCAGTACTTC. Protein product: CASSPSSYEQYF.

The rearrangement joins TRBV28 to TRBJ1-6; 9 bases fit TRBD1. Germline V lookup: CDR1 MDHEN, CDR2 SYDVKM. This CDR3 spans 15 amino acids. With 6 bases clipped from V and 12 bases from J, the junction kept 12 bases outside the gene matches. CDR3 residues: CASRLYRDRDRPLHF. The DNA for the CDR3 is TGTGCCAGCAGGTTGTATCGGGACAGGGACCGACCCCTCCACTTT.

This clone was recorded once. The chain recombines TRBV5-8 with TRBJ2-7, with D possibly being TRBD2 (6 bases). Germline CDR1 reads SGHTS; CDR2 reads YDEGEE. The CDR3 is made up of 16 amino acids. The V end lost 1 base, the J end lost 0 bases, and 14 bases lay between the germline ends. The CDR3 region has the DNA TGTGCCAGCAGCTTGTATTCTCAGCGGGCCTCCTACGAGCAGTACTTC. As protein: CASSLYSQRASYEQYF.

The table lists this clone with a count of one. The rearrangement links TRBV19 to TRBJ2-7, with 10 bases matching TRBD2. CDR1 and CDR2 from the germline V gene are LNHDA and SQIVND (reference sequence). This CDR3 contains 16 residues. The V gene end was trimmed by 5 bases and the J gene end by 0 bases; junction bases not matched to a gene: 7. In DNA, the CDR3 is TGTGCCAGTAGTCCCGGCGCTAGCGGGAGCTCCTACGAGCAGTACTTC. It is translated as CASSPGASGSSYEQYF.

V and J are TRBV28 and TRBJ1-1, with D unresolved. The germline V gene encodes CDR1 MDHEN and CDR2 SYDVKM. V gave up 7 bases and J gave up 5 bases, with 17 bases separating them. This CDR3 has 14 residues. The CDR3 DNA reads TGTGCCAGCACCCCGCCAGGAGTTCTGACTGAAGCTTTCTTT. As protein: CASTPPGVLTEAFF.

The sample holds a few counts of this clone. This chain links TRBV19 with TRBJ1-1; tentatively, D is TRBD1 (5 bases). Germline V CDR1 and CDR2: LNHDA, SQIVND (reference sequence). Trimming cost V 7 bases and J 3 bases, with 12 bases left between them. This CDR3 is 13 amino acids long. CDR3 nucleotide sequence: TGTGCCAGTAAGTGGGGGTTCCACACTGAAGCTTTCTTT. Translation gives CASKWGFHTEAFF.

The CDR3 region is CASSPGHSGTYEQFF. The CDR3 DNA reads as TGTGCCAGCAGCCCGGGCCACAGTGGGACTTATGAGCAGTTCTTC. The chain couples TRBV11-3 to TRBJ2-1, with D possibly TRBD2 on 6 matching bases. This CDR3 spans 15 amino acids. Per germline, CDR1 SGHNT and CDR2 YENEEA. V was cut by 5 bases and J by 8 bases, with 19 bases left in between.

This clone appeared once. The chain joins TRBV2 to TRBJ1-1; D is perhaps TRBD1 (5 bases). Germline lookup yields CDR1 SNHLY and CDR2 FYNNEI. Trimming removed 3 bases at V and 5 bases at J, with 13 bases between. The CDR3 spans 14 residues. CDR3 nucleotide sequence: TGTGCCAGCAGTGAGGCCCAGGGTTGGACTGAAGCTTTCTTT. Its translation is CASSEAQGWTEAFF. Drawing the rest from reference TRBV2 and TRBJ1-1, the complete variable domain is EPEVTQTPSHQVTQMGQEVILRCVPISNHLYFYWYRQILGQKVEFLVSFYNNEISEKSEIFDDQFSVERPDGSNFTLKIRSTKLEDSAMYFCASSEAQGWTEAFFGQGTRLTVV.

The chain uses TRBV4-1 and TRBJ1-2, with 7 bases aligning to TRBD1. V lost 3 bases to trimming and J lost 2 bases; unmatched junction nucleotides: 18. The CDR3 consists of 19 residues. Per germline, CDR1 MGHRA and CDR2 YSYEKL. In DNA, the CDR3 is TGCGCCAGCAGCCACGATATCTCCGTAGTTGCGGGACAGAACTATGGCTACACCTTC. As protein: CASSHDISVVAGQNYGYTF.

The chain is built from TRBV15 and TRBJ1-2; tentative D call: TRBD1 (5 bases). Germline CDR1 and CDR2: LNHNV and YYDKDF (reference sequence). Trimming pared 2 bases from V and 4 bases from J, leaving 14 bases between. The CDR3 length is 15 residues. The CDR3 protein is CATSRITGDLYGYTF. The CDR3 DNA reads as TGTGCCACCAGCAGAATCACAGGAGACCTCTATGGCTACACCTTC.

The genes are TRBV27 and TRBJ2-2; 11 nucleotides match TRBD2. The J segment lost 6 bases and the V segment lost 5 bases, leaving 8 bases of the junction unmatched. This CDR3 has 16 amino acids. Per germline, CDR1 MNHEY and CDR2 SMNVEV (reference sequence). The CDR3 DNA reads TGTGCCAGCAGTGGACGACTAGCGGGAAACGCCGGGGAGCTGTTTTTT. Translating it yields CASSGRLAGNAGELFF.

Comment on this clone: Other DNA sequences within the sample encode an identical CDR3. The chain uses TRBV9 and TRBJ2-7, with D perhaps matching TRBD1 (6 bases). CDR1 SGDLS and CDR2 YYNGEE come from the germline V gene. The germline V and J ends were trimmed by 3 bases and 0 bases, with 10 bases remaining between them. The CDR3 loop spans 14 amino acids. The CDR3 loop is CASSAGQSSYEQYF. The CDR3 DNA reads TGTGCCAGCAGCGCAGGACAGAGCTCCTACGAGCAGTACTTC.

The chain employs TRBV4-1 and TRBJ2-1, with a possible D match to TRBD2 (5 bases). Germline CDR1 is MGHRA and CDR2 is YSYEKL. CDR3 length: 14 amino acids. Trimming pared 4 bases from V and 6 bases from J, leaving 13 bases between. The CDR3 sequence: CASSPGSTPNEQFF. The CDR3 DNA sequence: TGCGCCAGCAGCCCGGGATCAACGCCCAATGAGCAGTTCTTC.

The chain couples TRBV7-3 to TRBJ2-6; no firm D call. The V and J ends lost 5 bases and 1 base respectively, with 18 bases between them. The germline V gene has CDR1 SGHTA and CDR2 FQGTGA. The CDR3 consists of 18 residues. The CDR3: CASSPNRHRPSGANVLTF. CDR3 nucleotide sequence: TGTGCCAGCAGCCCGAATCGTCATCGACCGTCTGGGGCCAACGTCCTGACTTTC.

The CDR3 sequence: CASSLWRQNTEAFF. In DNA, the CDR3 is TGTGCCAGCAGCTTGTGGCGACAGAACACTGAAGCTTTCTTT. V usage is TRBV5-6 and J usage is TRBJ1-1; no clear D. This CDR3 comprises 14 residues. V lost 1 base and J 1 base, leaving 8 bases between the germline ends. CDR1 and CDR2 (germline): SGHDT, YYEEEE.